The subject of this entry is one T cell receptor beta chain. Its recognized antigen is unknown. The record has no base qualities; no much larger clone is one base away. These data are taken from a study of cytomegalovirus exposure and HLA in healthy donors (dated by TCRdb to the late 2010s). Regarding the research as a whole: In an earlier analysis of about 560 of the donors, under 300 Gb of sequence data and 100 million or so unique TCR beta sequences from some 170 million T cells were reported. A later genetic analysis used genome-wide SNP genotypes for 398 of the 666 donors, treating that subset as a discovery cohort. Of the approximately 370 genotyped donors, 80% to 90% were placed in the genetic ancestry cluster associated with self-reported Caucasian donors. In an earlier analysis of about 590 of the donors, high-throughput TCR beta sequencing was used to judge whether each TCR beta V gene segment behaved as functional or pseudogenic. Across some 400 genotyped donors of the cohort, an average of 235,054 unique TCR beta nucleotide sequences per donor were sequenced, and approximately 17% of those sequences were non-productive. Several DR-DQ haplotypes were treated as single units for association and clustering because of strong linkage in the cohort. The study profiled the T cell repertoires of around 700 subjects by immunosequencing and related them to cytomegalovirus serostatus. The study aimed to test whether cataloging public T cell receptors could reveal signatures of past pathogen exposure. Rather than using new phenotypic data, the later analysis identified candidate immune exposures from TCR beta sequences and from how often those sequences occurred across donors. About 280 gigabases of sequencing data and around 88 million unique TCR sequences made up an early release that covered 500 to 700 HLA-typed donors. Every repertoire in the discovery cohort had been generated on one and the same sequencing platform. To predict cytomegalovirus infection status, the study brought together high-throughput TCR immunosequencing, statistical association of individual TCRs with disease status, and machine learning. The number of donors typed differed by locus, with roughly 620-630 for A, B, C, DRB1 and DQB1, more than 500 for DQA1, 600 to 610 for DPA1, and around 460 for DPB1. To study patterns of TCR occurrence, a later analysis re-analyzed previously published TCR beta repertoires from 550 to 800 donors and added high-resolution HLA genotyping. Donor age, sex, ethnicity and CMV serostatus were compiled together with the repertoire data. A separate validation cohort of about 110 different subjects was used in addition to the approximately 700-subject first cohort. Class I and class II HLA loci were covered by the typing at four-digit resolution. Broad study findings and their caveats: In vitro tests confirmed that three of the cytomegalovirus-associated TCR beta chains recognize cytomegalovirus antigens. When HLA alleles, especially DR and DQ, strongly co-occurred, attributing TCR associations to individual alleles was difficult. The classifier was reported to diagnose cytomegalovirus status with high specificity and sensitivity in both the original cohort and the validation cohort. The only immune exposure information available for the cohort was CMV serostatus. Specific HLA alleles were associated with around 18,000 TCR beta sequences at a false discovery rate of 0.05 in a later analysis. In an earlier analysis of approximately 600 of the donors, most TCR beta V segments were observed in productive rearrangements about 87% or about 30% of the time, broadly matching IMGT annotations. Linkage disequilibrium might explain the correlated functional status among segregating V segments, but an unknown experimental factor could not be excluded. Presence/absence analyses assumed roughly uniform sequencing depth across donors, an assumption that may not hold. Compared with the approximately 700-donor mean, donors in an Asian-associated ancestry cluster had fewer N-insertions in productive TCRs, according to a later genetic analysis. The authors suggested that the approach could potentially be extended to other disease states and immunological phenotypes. In a later genetic analysis, a missense DCLRE1C variant was associated with V-gene and J-gene trimming of TCR beta chains, and the association was replicated in an independent cohort. Compared with equally common non-associated chains, HLA-associated TCR beta chains in a later analysis were more clonally expanded and had lower generation probabilities. Most CMV-associated TCR beta chains appeared to be HLA-restricted in a later analysis, and the HLA associations seemed to be driven largely by CMV exposure. The earlier analysis of fewer than 750 of the donors excluded 15 to 20 rarely observed V segments, including chromosome 9 orphons, because counts were too low. Most TCR sequences were seen in very few donors, while some public TCRs were found in many individuals. The study listed 150 to 200 TCR beta chains as associated with cytomegalovirus. In a later analysis, TCR association rates were found to vary across HLA loci, with the most associated TCRs seen for DRB1 alleles and the fewest for HLA-C alleles. A cluster of highly shared sequence variants was judged likely to be a technical artifact of the sequencing pipeline. A further reported finding was that TCR beta sequences accurately predicted the HLA-A and HLA-B alleles for most subjects in the first cohort. Because HLA typing was unavailable for some donors at each locus, only the typed subset was used in association tests. A later analysis reported that several top co-occurrence clusters appeared linked to parvovirus B19, influenza, CMV and Epstein-Barr virus. The cohort was sequenced for TCR beta chains only, and without alpha or paired-chain data the features that could be detected were limited.

In total, roughly 710 healthy bone marrow donors made up the cohort. All cohort members were sampled while nominally healthy, although unrecorded immune exposures were likely present. The donor tested CMV seropositive, placing the donor among the 310 or so seropositive members of the cohort. Every donor gave a peripheral blood sample, and the peripheral blood mononuclear cells from that sample were used for TCR beta sequencing. The Qiagen DNeasy Blood Extraction Kit was used to extract genomic DNA from the blood cell samples. The library came from the immunoSEQ multiplex PCR assay. The multiplex PCR relied on a mix of 60 forward primers for TCR Vbeta segments and 13 reverse primers for TCR Jbeta segments. The CDR3 region of rearranged TCR beta genes was amplified from genomic DNA by a multiplex PCR assay. The amplified TCR beta libraries were sequenced on the Illumina HiSeq System as 87-base-pair reads. In the source study's methods: Across the roughly 600 repertoires, a later analysis counted some 81 million unique TCR beta chains, 8.5 million to 12 million of which were shared by at least two donors. Raw reads were error-corrected and collapsed into unique sequences by a nearest-neighbor algorithm in which closely related sequences were merged to remove PCR and sequencing errors. V, D and J gene segments were assigned by aligning CDR3 sequences to IMGT reference sequences. For a sequence to be retained, a match of at least six nucleotides was required to both a V gene segment and a J gene segment. Rearrangements were classified as productive when the CDR3 lacked stop codons and remained in frame with V and J, and all other rearrangements were classified as non-productive. Following IMGT convention, CDR3 was defined as the stretch from the second conserved V-encoded cysteine up to the conserved J-encoded phenylalanine. The earlier analysis of 500 to 650 of the donors excluded any sequence lacking an unambiguous match to a single V gene segment. In an earlier analysis of approximately 610 of the donors, V segments were called functional above 56.7% productive rearrangements and were called segregating when the between-donor standard deviation exceeded 5%. A statistical classification framework was developed to diagnose cytomegalovirus status using the catalog of TCR beta chain sequences. In a later analysis, TCR nucleotide sequences were compared against IMGT/GENE-DB human TR gene sequences so that V and J genes could be assigned. Using the TCRdist pipeline, a later analysis assigned CDR3 sequences along with most-parsimonious VDJ recombination scenarios. In a later analysis, each TCR beta chain was defined by its CDR3 amino acid sequence together with its V-gene family, and reads lacking a unique V-gene family were excluded. A later analysis removed nearly 600 highly shared, low-generation-probability nucleotide sequences to deal with suspected cross-contamination and a sequencing artifact. A later analysis calculated a clonal expansion index for each public chain from normalized within-repertoire ranks of inferred template counts. Generation probabilities in a later analysis came from a VDJ recombination model fitted to out-of-frame rearrangements, and those results were checked against IGoR. In a later analysis, hypergeometric tests were used to score TCR-TCR, TCR-HLA and TCR-CMV co-occurrence, with a repertoire-size bias correction applied to TCR pairs. A later analysis estimated false discovery rates by permuting HLA or CMV assignments 20 times. In a later analysis, co-occurring TCRs were grouped using DBSCAN, and TCRdist sequence similarity was added for clustering within HLA-allele-positive subsets. For co-occurrence clustering, repertoires with fewer than 30,000 or more than 120,000 public chains were excluded, along with roughly five repertoires with anomalous nucleotide sharing. TCRdb took this table from immuneACCESS and kept in-frame rearrangements with V and J called. Such tables lack part of the clones; where checked against another copy, unresolved V genes explain under half of the gap, and the rest is unexplained. The D gene and trimming were derived from the DNA, and the V and J assignments and clone size from that table. In this sample the table shows about 110,000 clones, 60% to 80% of which occur a single time. Jointly, the top ten make up 8% to 10% of the sample.

The sequence was obtained from a man aged 18 to 30 in good health and CMV-seropositive. Specimen: PBMCs.

The DNA sequence is as follows: TGCAGCGGGGGCGAAGAGGGGAGGGCAGATGGCTACACCTTC. Translated, this is CSGGEEGRADGYTF. The chain uses TRBV29-1 and TRBJ1-2, with TRBD1 tentatively as D gene (5 bases match). V is shortened by 7 bases, J by 6 bases, and the region joining them spans 21 bases. CDR1 SQVTM and CDR2 ANQGSEA are derived from the germline V gene. The CDR3 runs 14 residues from the cysteine to the phenylalanine. Solely the CDR3 DNA is kept, with 42 bases framed from the first base. Where the CDR3 stops, the reference TRBV29-1 and TRBJ1-2 genes take over; the full variable domain is SAVISQKPSRDICQRGTSLTIQCQVDSQVTMMFWYRQQPGQSLTLIATANQGSEATYESGFVIDKFPISRPNLTFSTLTVSNMSPEDSSIYLCSGGEEGRADGYTFGSGTRLTVV.